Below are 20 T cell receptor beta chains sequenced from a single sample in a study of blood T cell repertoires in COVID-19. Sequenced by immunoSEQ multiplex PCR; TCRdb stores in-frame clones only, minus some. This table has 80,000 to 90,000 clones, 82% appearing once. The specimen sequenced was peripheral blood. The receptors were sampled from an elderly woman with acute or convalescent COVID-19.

The CDR3 DNA follows: TGTGCCAGCAGCTTAGTTTGGTCTAAAGGGGCCTTGAACACTGAAGCTTTCTTT. Its translation is CASSLVWSKGALNTEAFF. The rearrangement links TRBV7-2 to TRBJ1-1; a weak D match, TRBD1 (5 bases). This CDR3 has 18 residues. The germline V gene encodes CDR1 SGHTA and CDR2 FQGNSA. V lost 1 base and J 0 bases, leaving 18 bases between the germline ends.

CDR3 DNA sequence: TGTGCCAGCAGTTTAAGCCGCGGCGCAACTAATGAAAAACTGTTTTTT. It is translated as CASSLSRGATNEKLFF. This chain uses TRBV27 with TRBJ1-4; D gene ambiguous. The CDR3 loop spans 16 amino acids. CDR1 and CDR2 (germline): MNHEY, SMNVEV (reference sequence). With 2 bases removed from V and 0 bases from J, the gap between germline ends came to 10 bases.

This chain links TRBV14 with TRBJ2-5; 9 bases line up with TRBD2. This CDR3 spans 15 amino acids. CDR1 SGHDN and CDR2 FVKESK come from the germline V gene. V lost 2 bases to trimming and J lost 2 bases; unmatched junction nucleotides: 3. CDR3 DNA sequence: TGTGCCAGCAGCCAACTAGCGGGGTGGCAAGAGACCCAGTACTTC. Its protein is CASSQLAGWQETQYF.

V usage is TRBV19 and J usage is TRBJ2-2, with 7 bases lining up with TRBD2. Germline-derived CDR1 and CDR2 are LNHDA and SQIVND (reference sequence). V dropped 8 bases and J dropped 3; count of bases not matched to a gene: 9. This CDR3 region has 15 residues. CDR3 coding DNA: TGTGCCAGTGCATGGGAGGGCCCCGACACCGGGGAGCTGTTTTTT. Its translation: CASAWEGPDTGELFF.

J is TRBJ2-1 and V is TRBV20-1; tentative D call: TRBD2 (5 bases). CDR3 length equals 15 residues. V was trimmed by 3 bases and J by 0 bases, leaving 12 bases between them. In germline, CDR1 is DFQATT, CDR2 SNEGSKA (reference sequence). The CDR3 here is CSASTAEFSYNEQFF. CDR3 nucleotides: TGCAGTGCTAGTACAGCGGAGTTCTCCTACAATGAGCAGTTCTTC.

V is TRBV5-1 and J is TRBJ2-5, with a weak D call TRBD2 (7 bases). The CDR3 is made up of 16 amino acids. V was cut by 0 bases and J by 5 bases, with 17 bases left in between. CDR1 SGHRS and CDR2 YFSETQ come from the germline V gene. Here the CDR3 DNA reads TGCGCCAGCAGCTTGGAGGTTGGAGGGGGGGCCGAGACCCAGTACTTC. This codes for CASSLEVGGGAETQYF.

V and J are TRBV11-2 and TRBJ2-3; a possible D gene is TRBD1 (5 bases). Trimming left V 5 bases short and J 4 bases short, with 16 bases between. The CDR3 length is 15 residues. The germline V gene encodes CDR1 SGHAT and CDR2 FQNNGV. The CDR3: CASSDRSTRADTQYF. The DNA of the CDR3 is TGTGCCAGCAGCGACCGGTCAACCAGGGCAGATACGCAGTATTTT.

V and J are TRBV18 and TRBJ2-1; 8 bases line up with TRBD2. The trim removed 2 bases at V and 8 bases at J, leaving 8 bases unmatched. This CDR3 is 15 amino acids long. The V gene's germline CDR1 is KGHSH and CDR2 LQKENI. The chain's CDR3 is CASSPVAGREYEQFF. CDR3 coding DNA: TGTGCCAGCTCACCAGTAGCGGGAAGGGAGTATGAGCAGTTCTTC.

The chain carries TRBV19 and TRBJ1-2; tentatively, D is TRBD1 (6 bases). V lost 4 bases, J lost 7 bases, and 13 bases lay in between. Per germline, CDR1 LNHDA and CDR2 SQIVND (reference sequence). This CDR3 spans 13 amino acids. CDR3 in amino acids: CASSTRGIGGYTF. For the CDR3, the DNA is TGTGCCAGTAGTACCAGGGGTATCGGTGGCTACACCTTC. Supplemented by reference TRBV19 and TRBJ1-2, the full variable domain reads DGGITQSPKYLFRKEGQNVTLSCEQNLNHDAMYWYRQDPGQGLRLIYYSQIVNDFQKGDIAEGYSVSREKKESFPLTVTSAQKNPTAFYLCASSTRGIGGYTFGSGTRLTVV.

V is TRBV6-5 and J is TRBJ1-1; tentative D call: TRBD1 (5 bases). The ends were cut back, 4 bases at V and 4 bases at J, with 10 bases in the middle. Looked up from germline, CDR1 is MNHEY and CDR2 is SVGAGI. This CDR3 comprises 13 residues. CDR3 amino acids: CASSSSRVTEAFF. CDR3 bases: TGTGCCAGCAGTTCCAGCAGGGTCACTGAAGCTTTCTTT.

The CDR3 is CASSLSGTGGNGYTF. In DNA, the CDR3 is TGTGCCAGCAGTTTATCTGGGACAGGGGGAAATGGCTACACCTTC. The rearrangement joins TRBV28 to TRBJ1-2, with 11 bases fitting TRBD1. Germline assignment: CDR1 MDHEN and CDR2 SYDVKM. The CDR3 has 15 amino acids. The V and J ends lost 1 base and 6 bases, in that order; junction bases with no gene match: 4.

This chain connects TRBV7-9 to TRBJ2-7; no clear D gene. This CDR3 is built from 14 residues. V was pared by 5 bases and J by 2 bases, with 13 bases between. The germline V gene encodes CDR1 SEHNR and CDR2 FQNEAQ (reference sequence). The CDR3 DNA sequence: TGTGCCAGCAGCCCGACTGGCAGAACCTACGAGCAGTACTTC. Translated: CASSPTGRTYEQYF.

The CDR3 DNA reads TGTGCCAGCAGTGCGGGGGGGCCCCAGCATTTT. Protein: CASSAGGPQHF. The chain is built from TRBV12-3 or TRBV12-4 and TRBJ1-5; tentative D call: TRBD1 (5 bases). CDR3 length: 11 residues. V gave up 5 bases and J gave up 9 bases, with 8 bases separating them.

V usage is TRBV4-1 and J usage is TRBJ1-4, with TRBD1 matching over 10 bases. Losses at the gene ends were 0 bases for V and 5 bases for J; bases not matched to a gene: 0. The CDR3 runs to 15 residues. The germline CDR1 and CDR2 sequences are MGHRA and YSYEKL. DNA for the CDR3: TGCGCCAGCAGCCAAGAGGACAGGGGGAATGAAAAACTGTTTTTT. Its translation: CASSQEDRGNEKLFF.

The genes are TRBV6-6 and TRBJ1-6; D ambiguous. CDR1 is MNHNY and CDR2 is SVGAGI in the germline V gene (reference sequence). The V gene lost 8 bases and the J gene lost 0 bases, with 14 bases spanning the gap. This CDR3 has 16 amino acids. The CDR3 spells CASRRVPSSYNSPLHF. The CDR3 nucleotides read TGTGCCAGCCGTAGAGTACCTAGCTCCTATAATTCACCCCTCCACTTT.

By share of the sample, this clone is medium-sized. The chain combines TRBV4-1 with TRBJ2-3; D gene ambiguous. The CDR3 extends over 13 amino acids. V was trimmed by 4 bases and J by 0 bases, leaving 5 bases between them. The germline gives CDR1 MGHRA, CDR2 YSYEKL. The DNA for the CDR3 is TGCGCCAGCAGCCCCACTAGCACAGATACGCAGTATTTT. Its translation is CASSPTSTDTQYF.

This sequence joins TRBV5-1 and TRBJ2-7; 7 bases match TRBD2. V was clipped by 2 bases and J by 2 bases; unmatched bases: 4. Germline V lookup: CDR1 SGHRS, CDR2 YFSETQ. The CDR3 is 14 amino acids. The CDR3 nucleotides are TGCGCCAGCAGCTTAGTTGCGGGAGCCTACGAGCAGTACTTC. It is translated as CASSLVAGAYEQYF.

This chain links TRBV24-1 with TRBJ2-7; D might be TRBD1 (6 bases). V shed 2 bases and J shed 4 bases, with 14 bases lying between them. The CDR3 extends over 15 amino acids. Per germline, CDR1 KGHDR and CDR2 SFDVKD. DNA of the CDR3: TGTGCCACCAGTGATTCTCGACAGGCCACTTACGAGCAGTACTTC. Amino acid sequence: CATSDSRQATYEQYF.

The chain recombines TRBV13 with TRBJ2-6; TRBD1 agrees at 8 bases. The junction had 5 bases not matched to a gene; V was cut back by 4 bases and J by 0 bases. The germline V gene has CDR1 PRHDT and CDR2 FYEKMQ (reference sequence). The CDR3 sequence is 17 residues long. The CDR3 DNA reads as TGTGCCAGCAGCTCCGGACAGGGTGCCTCTGGGGCCAACGTCCTGACTTTC. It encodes CASSSGQGASGANVLTF.

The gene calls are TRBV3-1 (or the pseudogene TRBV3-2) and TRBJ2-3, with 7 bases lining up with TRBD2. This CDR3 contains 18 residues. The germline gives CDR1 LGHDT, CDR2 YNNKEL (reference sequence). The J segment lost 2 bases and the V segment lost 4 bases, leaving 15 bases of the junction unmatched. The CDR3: CASSPQGYPGGVTDTQYF. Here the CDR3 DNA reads TGTGCCAGCAGCCCTCAAGGCTACCCGGGAGGTGTCACAGATACGCAGTATTTT.